This TCR beta chain was found in a study of T cell therapy after organ transplantation. Overall study: T cells were expanded approximately 2 weeks with 30 CMV class I/II epitopes.

The protocol was immunoSEQ multiplex PCR, while the TCRdb copy is restricted to in-frame clones and leaves out a portion. The table lists tens of thousands of clones, 80% to 85% of them singletons. CDR1 is MNHEY and CDR2 is SMNVEV in the germline V gene (reference sequence). V was cut by 0 bases and J by 6 bases, with 15 bases left in between. This CDR3 is built from 16 residues. Time point: 20-29 weeks after completion of therapy. Overall study findings and caveats: Minimal repertoire change after therapy followed marked pretherapy expansions in nonresponders.

In regard to this clone: Its specificity is unknown.

The clonotype originates from a human patient who had received a solid organ transplant and had CMV disease. Some of these T cells may belong to the graft donor. The source was CD8+ T cells from blood, collected after autologous CMV-specific T cell therapy. This chain uses TRBV27 with TRBJ1-5; D is ambiguous. For the CDR3, the DNA is TGTGCCAGCAGTTTATCCCGACCGGGAAGGAGTCAGCCCCAGCATTTT. Amino acid sequence: CASSLSRPGRSQPQHF.